Here is one T cell receptor (beta chain) with its context. The sample is drawn from a study of cytomegalovirus exposure and HLA in healthy donors. Study-level information: Of roughly 400 genotyped donors, around 84% clustered with self-reported Caucasian donors.

Primers included in the PCR were 60 Vbeta and 13 Jbeta primers. Per the original data handling: An analysis that came later counted some 81 million unique TCR beta chains, around 10 million shared. The repertoire was sequenced with immunoSEQ multiplex PCR; TCRdb's copy has only in-frame clones and lacks some. For V, J and clone size, that table is used; D and trimming come from the DNA. The data contain 150,000 to 200,000 clones, roughly 80% of them singletons. V was trimmed by 3 bases and J by 2 bases, leaving 24 bases between them. Germline CDR1 and CDR2: SGDLS and YYNGEE. The CDR3 totals 20 residues.

The sequenced sample consisted of PBMCs. The receptor's source is a woman aged 25 to 39 in good health and CMV-seropositive. The chain recombines TRBV9 with TRBJ2-6, with D tentatively TRBD2 (6 bases). The CDR3 bases are TGTGCCAGCAGCGGCCAATCGGGACTTACGGATTCGACTGGGGCCAACGTCCTGACTTTC. Encoded protein: CASSGQSGLTDSTGANVLTF.